This TCR beta chain was sequenced during a study of T cells after posttransplantation cyclophosphamide. Assay: immunoSEQ multiplex PCR; the TCRdb copy retains only in-frame clones and omits some. The counts give several thousand clones, none of them seen only once; around 6% is held by the top ten. Treatment was busulfan-fludarabine conditioning, a marrow graft, and cyclophosphamide on days +3 and +4. Study outcomes and limitations: TRB overlap between skin or GI tissue T cells and blood was limited. TRB clonality was highly associated with recipient CMV seropositivity and reactivation.

This clone was seen repeatedly, ten times or more. The antigen remains undetermined. Germline V gene data show CDR1 as DFQATT and CDR2 as SNEGSKA (reference sequence). Trimming removed 6 bases at V and 6 bases at J, with 12 bases between. The CDR3 has 11 residues. The gene calls are TRBV20-1 and TRBJ2-7, with D possibly matching TRBD1 (6 bases). This TCR derives from a female patient aged 50-60 years who received an allogeneic stem cell transplant from an unrelated donor, was CMV-positive, and had acute GVHD only. Certain T cells may be donor cells from the graft. This sample comprised PBMCs, obtained after allogeneic stem cell transplant with posttransplant cyclophosphamide. The CDR3 sequence is CSALQGGEQYF. The CDR3 DNA sequence: TGCAGTGCGTTACAGGGCGGCGAGCAGTACTTC.